In its sample, the clone carrying this T cell receptor (beta chain) was seen many times. A second 7 to 11 cycle PCR used barcoded and J-beta primers. TCRdb analysed the 5' RACE reads with MiXCR anew, one entry per CDR3 protein. The table has 800,000 to 950,000 distinct CDR3 sequences, approximately 32% seen once. The sample belongs to a study of blood T cells in healthy people across ages. The V end was cut by 1 base, the J end by 8 bases, with 6 bases between. The length of the CDR3 is 12 residues. Germline V gives CDR1 SNHLY, CDR2 FYNNEI. The same specimen was also included in a second study, on T cells of mothers and their children. That paper notes: The study obtained over 8.5 million TCR beta CDR3 reads per mother and some 3 million per child.

The chain recombines TRBV2 with TRBJ2-1; D unclear. What was sequenced was blood. The receptor was derived from a woman aged 40 to 49 in good health. CDR3 loop: CASSEGQHEQFF. The CDR3 DNA reads TGTGCCAGCAGTGAAGGCCAGCATGAGCAGTTCTTC.